Listed below are T cell receptor beta chains from one sample, sequenced in a study of shared clonotypes between healthy human individuals. Clones were read by immunoSEQ multiplex PCR, and TCRdb kept only the in-frame ones, dropping some. In the table there are approximately 2.5 million clones, 90% to 95% of which are singletons. Sequenced: naive CD4+ T cells sorted from blood. The receptors were sampled from a man aged 18 to 29 in good health. CDR3s include the opening cysteine and the closing phenylalanine or tryptophan. A D gene is named only where the DNA matches it firmly. Size values are once, few and many counts, or a class for expanded clones, and some rows have none.

clone_size: -; d_call: TRBD1; v_call: TRBV13; j_call: TRBJ1-1; cdr3_length: 16; cdr3_nt: TGTGCCAGCAGCCCACGGACAGGGGGCTTGAACACTGAAGCTTTCTTT; cdr3_aa: CASSPRTGGLNTEAFF
clone_size: -; d_call: -; v_call: TRBV6-1; j_call: TRBJ1-2; cdr3_length: 14; cdr3_nt: TGTGCCAGCAGGACAGACAGGTCCTCGGGTGGCTACACCTTC; cdr3_aa: CASRTDRSSGGYTF
clone_size: -; d_call: TRBD1; v_call: TRBV7-6; j_call: TRBJ2-2; cdr3_length: 15; cdr3_nt: TGTGCCAGCAGCCCCCGACAGGGTTACACCGGGGAGCTGTTTTTT; cdr3_aa: CASSPRQGYTGELFF
clone_size: -; d_call: -; v_call: TRBV19; j_call: TRBJ2-6; cdr3_length: 15; cdr3_nt: TGTGCCAGTAGTATTAAGGGATCAGGGGCCAACGTCCTGACTTTC; cdr3_aa: CASSIKGSGANVLTF
clone_size: -; d_call: -; v_call: TRBV7-3; j_call: TRBJ2-2; cdr3_length: 15; cdr3_nt: TGTGCCAGCAGCTTAGGAGGAGGGAGCACCGGGGAGCTGTTTTTT; cdr3_aa: CASSLGGGSTGELFF
clone_size: -; d_call: -; v_call: TRBV7-3; j_call: TRBJ2-3; cdr3_length: 15; cdr3_nt: TGTGCCAGCAGCAGGGGACCCCGAGGGACAGATACGCAGTATTTT; cdr3_aa: CASSRGPRGTDTQYF
clone_size: -; d_call: -; v_call: TRBV9; j_call: TRBJ2-7; cdr3_length: 14; cdr3_nt: TGTGCCAGCAGCGTAGATCAGGGTCCCTACGAGCAGTACTTC; cdr3_aa: CASSVDQGPYEQYF
clone_size: -; d_call: -; v_call: TRBV13; j_call: TRBJ1-1; cdr3_length: 15; cdr3_nt: TGTGCCAGCAGCTTAGAGGGCAGGGTGGCCACTGAAGCTTTCTTT; cdr3_aa: CASSLEGRVATEAFF
clone_size: -; d_call: -; v_call: TRBV4-3; j_call: TRBJ2-3; cdr3_length: 16; cdr3_nt: TGCGCCAGCAGCCCCGGGTGGGGTACAGGATCAGATACGCAGTATTTT; cdr3_aa: CASSPGWGTGSDTQYF
clone_size: -; d_call: -; v_call: TRBV9; j_call: TRBJ1-2; cdr3_length: 16; cdr3_nt: TGTGCCAGCAGCGACCACTCCCGGGACAACAACTATGGCTACACCTTC; cdr3_aa: CASSDHSRDNNYGYTF
clone_size: -; d_call: -; v_call: TRBV11-2; j_call: TRBJ2-3; cdr3_length: 15; cdr3_nt: TGTGCCAGCAGCCGCGTACACGCTAGCACAGATACGCAGTATTTT; cdr3_aa: CASSRVHASTDTQYF
clone_size: -; d_call: -; v_call: TRBV6-5; j_call: TRBJ2-7; cdr3_length: 15; cdr3_nt: TGTGCCAGCAGTGCCGCCGGGACTCGCTACTACGAGCAGTACTTC; cdr3_aa: CASSAAGTRYYEQYF
clone_size: -; d_call: -; v_call: TRBV11-2; j_call: TRBJ2-3; cdr3_length: 15; cdr3_nt: TGTGCCAGCAGCTTAGATGGAACCGTGAGAGATACGCAGTATTTT; cdr3_aa: CASSLDGTVRDTQYF
clone_size: -; d_call: TRBD2; v_call: TRBV6-5; j_call: TRBJ2-7; cdr3_length: 15; cdr3_nt: TGTGCCAGCAGTTACTCGACTAGCGCAACCTACGAGCAGTACTTC; cdr3_aa: CASSYSTSATYEQYF
clone_size: -; d_call: -; v_call: TRBV6-5; j_call: TRBJ1-1; cdr3_length: 12; cdr3_nt: TGTGCCAGCGGGTCAGGGGACTCTGAAGCTTTCTTT; cdr3_aa: CASGSGDSEAFF
clone_size: -; d_call: -; v_call: TRBV28; j_call: TRBJ2-7; cdr3_length: 15; cdr3_nt: TGTGCCAGCAGCTTGGCGGGGCCCAACTCCTACGAGCAGTACTTC; cdr3_aa: CASSLAGPNSYEQYF
clone_size: once; d_call: -; v_call: TRBV11-3; j_call: TRBJ2-3; cdr3_length: 16; cdr3_nt: TGTGCCAGCAGCTCCGGAATCGGGGGATCGGCAGATACGCAGTATTTT; cdr3_aa: CASSSGIGGSADTQYF
clone_size: -; d_call: -; v_call: TRBV7-8; j_call: TRBJ1-4; cdr3_length: 16; cdr3_nt: TGTGCCAGCAGCTTAGATTTAGTCGTAGGCCCTGAAAAACTGTTTTTT; cdr3_aa: CASSLDLVVGPEKLFF
clone_size: -; d_call: -; v_call: TRBV20-1; j_call: TRBJ1-1; cdr3_length: 11; cdr3_nt: TGCAGTGCCACCAAAAGCACTGAAGCTTTCTTT; cdr3_aa: CSATKSTEAFF
clone_size: few; d_call: -; v_call: TRBV7-2; j_call: TRBJ1-6; cdr3_length: 13; cdr3_nt: TGTGCCAGCAGCTTAGGGGGGTGGTCCCCCCTCCACTTT; cdr3_aa: CASSLGGWSPLHF
clone_size: -; d_call: -; v_call: TRBV5-6; j_call: TRBJ1-1; cdr3_length: 17; cdr3_nt: TGTGCCAGCAGCTTGGCTGGCAGGGTGAGACAGAACACTGAAGCTTTCTTT; cdr3_aa: CASSLAGRVRQNTEAFF
clone_size: -; d_call: -; v_call: TRBV4-2; j_call: TRBJ1-6; cdr3_length: 15; cdr3_nt: TGTGCCAGCAGCCAAGACAGGGCGGTGGATTCACCCCTCCACTTT; cdr3_aa: CASSQDRAVDSPLHF
clone_size: -; d_call: -; v_call: TRBV5-8; j_call: TRBJ2-4; cdr3_length: 13; cdr3_nt: TGTGCCAGCAGGGAGGGGGCCAAAAACATTCAGTACTTC; cdr3_aa: CASREGAKNIQYF
clone_size: -; d_call: -; v_call: TRBV4-1; j_call: TRBJ1-5; cdr3_length: 13; cdr3_nt: TGCGCCAGCAGCCAAGGCAGGGATCAGCCCCAGCATTTT; cdr3_aa: CASSQGRDQPQHF
clone_size: -; d_call: -; v_call: TRBV7-9; j_call: TRBJ1-3; cdr3_length: 14; cdr3_nt: TGTGCCAGCAGGCTCACGACCTTCGGGAACACCATATATTTT; cdr3_aa: CASRLTTFGNTIYF